These 29 T cell receptor beta chains share one sample of origin, sequenced in a study of T-cell reconstitution after alpha-beta-depleted transplantation in children. Unique molecular identifiers were incorporated during preparation of the TCRbeta library. In TCRdb, the PCR reads were re-called with MiXCR into one record per CDR3 protein. The table has about 580,000 distinct CDR3 sequences, roughly 27% seen once. The specimen comprised PBMCs, sampled before TCRalphabeta/CD19-depleted stem cell transplant. These receptor sequences come from a boy under two years old with Wiskott-Aldrich syndrome, due to receive a stem cell transplant.

This clonotype was recorded a few times. This chain uses TRBV18 with TRBJ1-3; D is undetermined. V gave up 3 bases and J gave up 1 base, with 10 bases separating them. The V gene's germline CDR1 is KGHSH and CDR2 LQKENI. The CDR3 length is 15 residues. CDR3 DNA sequence: TGTGCCAGCTCACCCTACCCGATTTCTGGAAACACCATATATTTT. This encodes CASSPYPISGNTIYF.

This chain joins TRBV29-1 and TRBJ2-2; D gene unclear. V lost 6 bases to trimming and J lost 13 bases, with 15 bases between them. CDR1 and CDR2 (germline): SQVTM, ANQGSEA. CDR3 length equals 11 residues. DNA for the CDR3: TGCAGCGTGACTGGGGAAAATGGGCTGTTTTTT. Amino acid sequence: CSVTGENGLFF.

The sample holds a few counts of this clonotype. V and J are TRBV28 and TRBJ1-1; D might be TRBD1 (6 bases). V was cut by 4 bases and J by 1 base, with 19 bases left in between. CDR3 length: 17 residues. Germline loops: CDR1 MDHEN, CDR2 SYDVKM. The CDR3 loop reads CASSSHRGASTNTEAFF. In DNA form, the CDR3 reads TGTGCCAGCAGTTCCCACCGGGGGGCTTCAACGAACACTGAAGCTTTCTTT.

This clonotype has only a few counts. V usage is TRBV6-5 and J usage is TRBJ2-5, with TRBD1 matching over 7 bases. The CDR3 is 11 residues long. The V gene's germline CDR1 is MNHEY and CDR2 SVGAGI. V was clipped by 11 bases and J by 5 bases; unmatched bases: 5. The DNA for the CDR3 is TGTGCCGGAGGCAGGGGGGAGACCCAGTACTTC. This translates into CAGGRGETQYF.

The chain recombines TRBV29-1 with TRBJ2-5; the D call may be TRBD1 or TRBD2 (5 bases each). Germline values: CDR1 SQVTM, CDR2 ANQGSEA. The CDR3 spans 13 residues. V was trimmed by 7 bases and J by 4 bases, leaving 16 bases between them. Here the CDR3 reads CSGARGMGETQYF. CDR3 sequence (DNA): TGCAGCGGAGCTCGGGGCATGGGAGAGACCCAGTACTTC.

The chain employs TRBV12-3 or TRBV12-4 and TRBJ2-3; 14 nucleotides line up with TRBD2. The length of the CDR3 is 19 residues. The V gene end was trimmed by 4 bases and the J gene end by 1 base; junction bases not matched to a gene: 10. Written as DNA, the CDR3 is TGTGCCAGCAGTTCTAAGGGACTAGCGGGAGAGGAGCGCACAGATACGCAGTATTTT. It yields the protein CASSSKGLAGEERTDTQYF.

In its sample, this clonotype was seen a few times. Here the CDR3 reads CASSLERGGSPLHF. In nucleotides, the CDR3 is TGTGCCAGCAGCTTGGAGAGGGGAGGGTCACCCCTCCACTTT. The gene calls are TRBV5-4 and TRBJ1-6; possibly TRBD1 for D (5 bases). Germline V gene data show CDR1 as SGHNT and CDR2 as YYREEE (reference sequence). The CDR3 spans 14 residues. V was clipped by 0 bases and J by 10 bases, with 11 bases between them. The whole variable domain, remainder taken from reference TRBV5-4 and TRBJ1-6, is ETGVTQSPTHLIKTRGQQVTLRCSSQSGHNTVSWYQQALGQGPQFIFQYYREEENGRGNFPPRFSGLQFPNYSSELNVNALELDDSALYLCASSLERGGSPLHFGNGTRLTVT.

This chain's CDR3 is CASSKLAGRYEQYF. In nucleotides, the CDR3 is TGTGCCAGCAGTAAACTAGCGGGGCGCTACGAGCAGTACTTC. The chain recombines TRBV6-1 with TRBJ2-7; TRBD2 matches at 10 bases. Germline lookup yields CDR1 MNHNS and CDR2 SASEGT. With 5 bases clipped from V and 3 bases from J, the junction kept 4 bases outside the gene matches. The CDR3 length is 14 residues.

This clonotype was seen a few times. The V call is TRBV4-1, the J call TRBJ2-7; 11 nucleotides agree with TRBD2. The CDR3 contains 16 residues. From germline, CDR1 is MGHRA and CDR2 YSYEKL. The V and J ends lost 4 bases and 6 bases, in that order; junction bases with no gene match: 11. CDR3 DNA: TGCGCCAGCAGCCCGACCCGTAGCGGGAGGGCCTCCGAGCAGTACTTC. This codes for CASSPTRSGRASEQYF.

The rearrangement joins TRBV27 to TRBJ2-3; tentative D call: TRBD2 (6 bases). V gave up 8 bases and J gave up 1 base, with 16 bases separating them. The CDR3 has 15 amino acids. CDR1 is MNHEY, CDR2 SMNVEV, per germline (reference sequence). The CDR3 DNA reads TGTGCCAGCGGGGGGACGGCCTTAGGCACAGATACGCAGTATTTT. Amino acids: CASGGTALGTDTQYF.

This clonotype was seen more than once but under ten times. The chain uses TRBV28 and TRBJ2-1; D is perhaps TRBD2 (5 bases). The V end lost 6 bases, the J end lost 4 bases, and 10 bases lay between the germline ends. Germline V CDR1 and CDR2: MDHEN, SYDVKM. There are 13 residues in the CDR3. CDR3 amino acids: CASSRKRYNEQFF. Written as DNA, the CDR3 is TGTGCCAGCAGCCGAAAGCGGTACAATGAGCAGTTCTTC. Drawing the rest from reference TRBV28 and TRBJ2-1, the complete variable domain is DVKVTQSSRYLVKRTGEKVFLECVQDMDHENMFWYRQDPGLGLRLIYFSYDVKMKEKGDIPEGYSVSREKKERFSLILESASTNQTSMYLCASSRKRYNEQFFGPGTRLTVL.

V and J are TRBV5-1 and TRBJ1-1; no clear D. CDR3 length: 16 residues. V was shortened by 6 bases and J by 1 base, with 19 bases between the two germline ends. The germline V gene has CDR1 SGHRS and CDR2 YFSETQ. The DNA of the CDR3 is TGCGCCAGCAAGTGGGCTTTGCCAGAAGGGAACACTGAAGCTTTCTTT. Protein sequence: CASKWALPEGNTEAFF. Supplemented by reference TRBV5-1 and TRBJ1-1, the full variable domain reads KAGVTQTPRYLIKTRGQQVTLSCSPISGHRSVSWYQQTPGQGLQFLFEYFSETQRNKGNFPGRFSGRQFSNSRSEMNVSTLELGDSALYLCASKWALPEGNTEAFFGQGTRLTVV.

The chain has TRBV6-1 and TRBJ2-5; the match to TRBD1 covers 7 bases. The CDR3 consists of 14 residues. Per germline, CDR1 MNHNS and CDR2 SASEGT. V was pared by 6 bases and J by 7 bases, with 11 bases of the junction left unmatched. CDR3 in DNA: TGTGCCAGCAGCCTCAAGGGGGCCTTTTCGACCCAGTACTTC. It translates to CASSLKGAFSTQYF.

This sequence joins TRBV18 and TRBJ2-1; tentatively, D is TRBD2 (5 bases). Germline V gene sequence: CDR1 KGHSH, CDR2 LQKENI. The V and J ends lost 3 bases and 7 bases respectively, with 10 bases between them. CDR3 length: 13 residues. CDR3 nucleotide sequence: TGTGCCAGCTCACCGTTCGGCGGGAATGAGCAGTTCTTC. This gives the protein CASSPFGGNEQFF.

J is TRBJ2-5 and V is TRBV28; TRBD1 might be the D (6 bases). V lost 5 bases and J lost 2, with 15 bases in between. The CDR3 loop spans 15 amino acids. Germline values: CDR1 MDHEN, CDR2 SYDVKM. The CDR3 DNA is TGTGCCAGCAGTCCCTCTGGACAGCTACAAGAGACCCAGTACTTC. It specifies CASSPSGQLQETQYF.

This clonotype appeared a few times. V is TRBV14 and J is TRBJ1-6, with D perhaps TRBD1 (6 bases). CDR3 length: 15 amino acids. Germline V gene data show CDR1 as SGHDN and CDR2 as FVKESK. V was shortened by 0 bases and J by 9 bases, with 12 bases between the two germline ends. CDR3 nucleotides: TGTGCCAGCAGCCAAGATTGGGGGGCTAGTTCACCCCTCCACTTT. The encoded protein is CASSQDWGASSPLHF.

This clonotype has a handful of counts. The rearrangement uses TRBV12-3 or TRBV12-4 and TRBJ2-7, with D unclear. CDR3 length: 12 residues. The V and J ends lost 2 bases and 3 bases respectively, with 5 bases between them. As DNA, the CDR3 is TGTGCCAGCAGTTTATCAAACTACGAGCAGTACTTC. Protein: CASSLSNYEQYF.

In this sample, this clonotype turned up many times. The V and J genes are TRBV28 and TRBJ2-3; the match to TRBD2 covers 10 bases. The CDR3 sequence is 15 residues long. In germline, CDR1 is MDHEN, CDR2 SYDVKM. After removal of 3 bases from V and 6 bases from J, the junction contained 6 bases not matched to a gene. The CDR3 nucleotides are TGTGCCAGCAGTTTTTCTAGCGGGAGTTACGATACGCAGTATTTT. Translated: CASSFSSGSYDTQYF. The entire variable domain, with the rest obtained from reference TRBV28 and TRBJ2-3, is as follows: DVKVTQSSRYLVKRTGEKVFLECVQDMDHENMFWYRQDPGLGLRLIYFSYDVKMKEKGDIPEGYSVSREKKERFSLILESASTNQTSMYLCASSFSSGSYDTQYFGPGTRLTVL.

The gene calls are TRBV2 and TRBJ1-5; unclear D gene. V was clipped by 2 bases and J by 6 bases, with 11 bases between them. Germline CDR1 reads SNHLY; CDR2 reads FYNNEI. The CDR3 has 14 residues. The CDR3 DNA reads TGTGCCAGCAGTGAATGGGAGGAGCGTCAGCCCCAGCATTTT. It translates to CASSEWEERQPQHF.

The rearrangement joins TRBV6-6 to TRBJ2-1, with TRBD2 matching over 8 bases. This CDR3 has 13 amino acids. CDR1 is MNHNY, CDR2 SVGAGI, per germline (reference sequence). V shed 8 bases, J shed 4 bases, and the junction held 4 bases outside the gene matches. This CDR3 reads CASDSGAYNEQFF. In nucleotides, the CDR3 is TGTGCCAGCGATAGCGGGGCTTACAATGAGCAGTTCTTC.

The rearrangement joins TRBV24-1 to TRBJ2-7; D uncertain. The CDR3 spans 13 residues. Germline V CDR1 and CDR2: KGHDR, SFDVKD. V was trimmed by 5 bases and J by 5 bases, leaving 12 bases between them. For the CDR3, the DNA is TGTGCCACCAGTGGTAACGTGGCAAACGAGCAGTACTTC. The encoded protein is CATSGNVANEQYF.

The V call is TRBV6-6, the J call TRBJ1-1; no definite D call. CDR1 and CDR2 from the germline V gene are MNHNY and SVGAGI (reference sequence). Trimming left V 6 bases short and J 4 bases short, with 12 bases between. The CDR3 spans 13 residues. CDR3 nucleotides: TGTGCCAGCAGCCGCGAGGAAGGCACTGAAGCTTTCTTT. Translation: CASSREEGTEAFF.

This clonotype was found a few times. This chain joins TRBV11-1 and TRBJ2-7, with 13 bases matching TRBD2. The CDR3 covers 18 residues. Per germline, CDR1 SGHAT and CDR2 FQDESV (reference sequence). V was clipped by 5 bases and J by 0 bases; unmatched bases: 10. This chain's CDR3 is CASSGVGGTSGTSYEQYF. Here the CDR3 DNA reads TGTGCCAGCAGCGGGGTGGGGGGGACTAGCGGGACCTCCTACGAGCAGTACTTC.

V usage is TRBV29-1 and J usage is TRBJ2-6; unclear D gene. This CDR3 has 18 amino acids. Germline loops: CDR1 SQVTM, CDR2 ANQGSEA. Trimming took off 0 bases at V and 3 bases at J, with 18 bases between the two ends. The CDR3: CSVEDSSGKGHGANVLTF. Written as DNA, the CDR3 is TGCAGCGTTGAAGATTCCAGTGGAAAGGGTCATGGGGCCAACGTCCTGACTTTC.

This clonotype was detected only a few times. CDR3 bases: TGTGCCATCAGTGAGCCAAAACTAGCGGGAGACAACAATGAGCAGTTCTTC. This translates into CAISEPKLAGDNNEQFF. This chain joins TRBV10-3 and TRBJ2-1, with 11 bases aligning to TRBD2. V dropped 2 bases and J dropped 5; count of bases not matched to a gene: 8. The length of the CDR3 is 17 residues. Per the germline V gene, CDR1 is ENHRY and CDR2 is SYGVKD.

The rearrangement joins TRBV29-1 to TRBJ2-7, with D possibly being TRBD1 (6 bases). CDR3 length equals 11 residues. CDR1 is SQVTM and CDR2 is ANQGSEA in the germline V gene. Trimming took off 8 bases at V and 4 bases at J, with 12 bases between the two ends. CDR3: CSTRDNYEQYF. The CDR3 bases are TGCAGCACCCGGGACAATTACGAGCAGTACTTC.

This chain connects TRBV12-3 or TRBV12-4 to TRBJ1-6; 7 bases agree with TRBD1. The CDR3 contains 15 residues. The trim removed 6 bases at V and 5 bases at J, leaving 7 bases unmatched. This CDR3 is CASSPKQGNNSPLHF. The CDR3, as DNA: TGTGCCAGCAGCCCTAAACAGGGGAATAATTCACCCCTCCACTTT.

This clonotype has a handful of counts. The chain employs TRBV6-1 and TRBJ2-5, with TRBD2 identical over 7 bases. J lost 4 bases, V lost 6 bases, and 14 bases had no gene match. The germline V gene encodes CDR1 MNHNS and CDR2 SASEGT. CDR3 length: 16 amino acids. Here the CDR3 reads CASSLKLAVPRETQYF. CDR3 bases: TGTGCCAGCAGCCTCAAGCTAGCGGTTCCCCGAGAGACCCAGTACTTC.

This chain joins TRBV4-1 and TRBJ2-4, with 13 bases lining up with TRBD2. The CDR3 loop spans 18 amino acids. The trim removed 4 bases at V and 8 bases at J, leaving 14 bases unmatched. The germline gives CDR1 MGHRA, CDR2 YSYEKL. The CDR3 loop is CASSRPSLAGGPGDIQYF. The CDR3 DNA sequence: TGCGCCAGCAGCCGACCGTCACTAGCGGGAGGGCCTGGGGACATTCAGTACTTC.